This T cell receptor (beta chain) came from a study of metastatic and nonmetastatic thyroid tumors. From the PCR reads, TCRdb re-called clones with MiXCR. Among fewer than 35,000 clones listed, just under 30% were seen once. Ten or more counts support this clone. Each patient came to thyroid surgery without any prior treatment (of any kind). This CDR3 region has 14 residues. Trimming took 3 bases from V and 0 from J, leaving 9 bases between them. Germline CDR1 is SGHKS and CDR2 is YYEKEE (reference sequence). The rearrangement uses TRBV5-5 and TRBJ1-1, with D tentatively TRBD1 (5 bases). Sequencing was performed on blood. This clonotype was sampled from a female donor with papillary thyroid cancer or a benign thyroid nodule (not recorded which). Some clones in this sample may be carry-over from other donors' samples. CDR3 protein: CASSSSQVNTEAFF. The CDR3 coding sequence is TGTGCCAGCAGCTCCTCACAGGTGAACACTGAAGCTTTCTTT.